What follows are 32 T cell receptor beta chains derived from one specimen sequenced in a study of control samples from healthy donors and cancer patients. Assay used: immunoSEQ multiplex PCR; TCRdb lists only in-frame clones, some missing. The sample carries some 200,000 clones, 80% to 95% recorded once. The sequenced sample was blood. All receptors derive from a man between 18 and 35 years old in good health.

This chain uses TRBV21-1 with TRBJ1-3; TRBD1, as called in the table, went unchecked against the DNA. TRBV21-1 is marked as a pseudogene. The CDR3 is 15 residues long. CDR3 sequence: CASQGQEYSGNTIYF. CDR3 in DNA: TGTGCCAGCCAAGGACAGGAGTACTCTGGAAACACCATATATTTT.

This chain links TRBV6-5 with TRBJ2-1; 7 nucleotides line up with TRBD2. Germline V lookup: CDR1 MNHEY, CDR2 SVGAGI. This CDR3 spans 15 amino acids. The V and J ends lost 7 bases and 7 bases, in that order; junction bases with no gene match: 13. In DNA form, the CDR3 reads TGTGCCAGCACTGCGACTAGCTGGTCCGTTAATGAGCAGTTCTTC. The encoded protein is CASTATSWSVNEQFF.

V and J are TRBV9 and TRBJ1-2; 7 bases map to TRBD1. V was pared by 2 bases and J by 8 bases, with 9 bases of the junction left unmatched. Germline CDR1 SGDLS, CDR2 YYNGEE. The CDR3 is made up of 14 amino acids. The CDR3 reads CASSVGDSAIGYTF. The CDR3 DNA reads TGTGCCAGCAGCGTCGGGGACAGTGCTATAGGCTACACCTTC.

The table lists this clone with a count of one. This chain uses TRBV5-5 with TRBJ2-7; D not resolved. Germline V gives CDR1 SGHKS, CDR2 YYEKEE (reference sequence). With 0 bases removed from V and 5 bases from J, the gap between germline ends came to 9 bases. CDR3 size: 13 residues. The CDR3 DNA follows: TGTGCCAGCAGCTTGGCCGGGTTCAACGAGCAGTACTTC. Its protein product is CASSLAGFNEQYF.

CDR3 bases: TGTGCCAGCTCACCCCGGGGAGGATCGAACACTGAAGCTTTCTTT. It specifies CASSPRGGSNTEAFF. The chain combines TRBV18 with TRBJ1-1; D gene unclear. This CDR3 has 15 residues. The germline V gene has CDR1 KGHSH and CDR2 LQKENI. The V and J ends lost 3 bases and 1 base respectively, with 12 bases between them.

V and J are TRBV29-1 and TRBJ1-1, with D possibly being TRBD1 (6 bases). This CDR3 region has 16 residues. The ends were cut back, 4 bases at V and 1 base at J, with 19 bases in the middle. CDR1 and CDR2 (germline): SQVTM, ANQGSEA. The DNA of the CDR3 is TGCAGCGTTGTGGGCAGGGGATTGAGAGCGAACACTGAAGCTTTCTTT. The encoded protein is CSVVGRGLRANTEAFF.

The rearrangement joins TRBV5-1 to TRBJ2-7; D is possibly TRBD1 (5 bases). V shed 3 bases and J shed 6 bases, with 13 bases lying between them. Germline CDR1 and CDR2: SGHRS and YFSETQ. The CDR3 loop spans 13 amino acids. CDR3 nucleotide sequence: TGCGCCAGCAGCTGGGATGACAGAGGCGAGCAGTACTTC. Protein product: CASSWDDRGEQYF. Together with reference TRBV5-1 and TRBJ2-7, the CDR3 gives the full variable domain: KAGVTQTPRYLIKTRGQQVTLSCSPISGHRSVSWYQQTPGQGLQFLFEYFSETQRNKGNFPGRFSGRQFSNSRSEMNVSTLELGDSALYLCASSWDDRGEQYFGPGTRLTVT.

This chain links TRBV2 with TRBJ2-5, with D possibly TRBD2 on 5 matching bases. CDR1 SNHLY and CDR2 FYNNEI come from the germline V gene. This CDR3 spans 16 amino acids. Trimming took off 6 bases at V and 4 bases at J, with 21 bases between the two ends. CDR3 coding DNA: TGTGCCAGCAGCCTATTTTTTGCGGGTCTCGGAGAGACCCAGTACTTC. Its protein is CASSLFFAGLGETQYF.

The CDR3 bases are TGCGCCAGCAACCCCTCCCCCGGACAGCCCAATGAAAAACTGTTTTTT. Translation gives CASNPSPGQPNEKLFF. The chain couples TRBV4-1 to TRBJ1-4, with D possibly matching TRBD1 (6 bases). Germline V gene data show CDR1 as MGHRA and CDR2 as YSYEKL. V was shortened by 7 bases and J by 5 bases, with 20 bases between the two germline ends. The CDR3 contains 16 residues.

The chain carries TRBV27 and TRBJ1-5; 8 positions match TRBD1. The CDR3 covers 15 residues. With 0 bases clipped from V and 5 bases from J, the junction kept 3 bases outside the gene matches. Germline V gene lookup returns CDR1 MNHEY and CDR2 SMNVEV (reference sequence). The chain's CDR3 is CASSLSWTGYQPQHF. The CDR3 nucleotides read TGTGCCAGCAGTTTATCGTGGACAGGGTATCAGCCCCAGCATTTT.

This chain connects TRBV27 to TRBJ2-7; D could derive from TRBD1 or TRBD2 (6 bases each). The germline V gene encodes CDR1 MNHEY and CDR2 SMNVEV (reference sequence). The CDR3 contains 15 residues. V lost 2 bases and J lost 1, with 12 bases in between. The CDR3 region is CASSLVGGRSYEQYF. The CDR3 nucleotides read TGTGCCAGCAGTTTAGTGGGGGGCCGATCCTACGAGCAGTACTTC.

V gene TRBV5-6 combines with J gene TRBJ1-1; 10 nucleotides match TRBD1. CDR3 length equals 17 residues. CDR1 is SGHDT, CDR2 YYEEEE, per germline. V lost 4 bases and J lost 0; bases outside the gene matches: 9. CDR3 amino acids: CASSRQGAISMNTEAFF. The CDR3 region has the DNA TGTGCCAGCAGCCGACAGGGGGCGATATCGATGAACACTGAAGCTTTCTTT.

V and J are TRBV3-1 (or the pseudogene TRBV3-2) and TRBJ2-3; D uncertain. Trimming stripped 1 base from V and 4 bases from J, with 15 bases between. The CDR3 has 16 residues. Per germline, CDR1 LGHDT and CDR2 YNNKEL (reference sequence). The CDR3 DNA reads as TGTGCCAGCAGCCAAGGTCCCGGGCAATGGTCAGATACGCAGTATTTT. This gives the protein CASSQGPGQWSDTQYF.

V is TRBV19 and J is TRBJ1-2; 9 nucleotides align to TRBD1. The junction had 4 bases not matched to a gene; V was cut back by 3 bases and J by 5 bases. Germline CDR1 is LNHDA and CDR2 is SQIVND (reference sequence). The CDR3 spans 14 residues. Written as DNA, the CDR3 is TGTGCCAGTAGTATTCAGGACAGGGGATATGGCTACACCTTC. Its protein product is CASSIQDRGYGYTF.

This chain connects TRBV27 to TRBJ1-2; TRBD1 is a possible D gene (5 bases). The length of the CDR3 is 15 residues. Germline CDR1 reads MNHEY; CDR2 reads SMNVEV (reference sequence). V lost 7 bases and J lost 3, with 18 bases in between. The chain's CDR3 is CASTPLGAGDYGYTF. The CDR3 DNA sequence: TGTGCCAGCACACCCCTAGGGGCGGGGGACTATGGCTACACCTTC.

The chain employs TRBV5-8 and TRBJ2-3, with 9 nucleotides matching TRBD2. Losses at the gene ends were 4 bases for V and 2 bases for J; bases not matched to a gene: 8. This CDR3 is 16 amino acids long. CDR1 SGHTS and CDR2 YDEGEE come from the germline V gene. The DNA of the CDR3 is TGTGCCAGCAGCCCCGGGACTAGCCTGTACACAGATACGCAGTATTTT. Translating it yields CASSPGTSLYTDTQYF.

The J gene is TRBJ1-3, the V gene TRBV6-5; D is unclear. The germline gives CDR1 MNHEY, CDR2 SVGAGI. Trimming cost V 6 bases and J 4 bases, with 7 bases left between them. This CDR3 region has 12 residues. Written as DNA, the CDR3 is TGTGCCAGCAGGAACAGCGGAAACACCATATATTTT. This codes for CASRNSGNTIYF.

The V gene is TRBV10-3, the J gene TRBJ2-2; D may be TRBD2 (6 bases). Germline-derived CDR1 and CDR2 are ENHRY and SYGVKD. Deletions cut 0 bases from V and 6 bases from J, with 11 bases between. This CDR3 contains 15 residues. In nucleotides, the CDR3 is TGTGCCATCAGTGAGTCCGGGACTTTCTCCGGGGAGCTGTTTTTT. It is translated as CAISESGTFSGELFF.

With respect to this clone: At the DNA level, this CDR3 is encoded by other sequences in the same sample as well. The chain uses TRBV12-5 and TRBJ1-5; TRBD1 matches 7 bases. CDR1 LGHNT and CDR2 FRNRAP come from the germline V gene. Unmatched junction bases numbered 10, after V lost 4 bases and J lost 1 base. CDR3 length: 17 amino acids. Here the CDR3 reads CASGWEAGGYSNQPQHF. In DNA form, the CDR3 reads TGTGCTAGTGGTTGGGAGGCAGGGGGGTACAGCAATCAGCCCCAGCATTTT. The variable domain in full, completed from reference TRBV12-5 and TRBJ1-5, reads DARVTQTPRHKVTEMGQEVTMRCQPILGHNTVFWYRQTMMQGLELLAYFRNRAPLDDSGMPKDRFSAEMPDATLATLKIQPSEPRDSAVYFCASGWEAGGYSNQPQHFGDGTRLSIL.

The gene calls are TRBV5-1 and TRBJ1-3, with 10 bases matching TRBD1. Trimming removed 4 bases from V and 3 bases from J; junction bases left unmatched: 4. The germline CDR1 and CDR2 sequences are SGHRS and YFSETQ. CDR3 length equals 15 residues. The CDR3 bases are TGCGCCAGCAGCAGGGACAGGGGTTATGGAAACACCATATATTTT. Protein product: CASSRDRGYGNTIYF.

This clone was seen a few times. The chain links TRBV25-1 to TRBJ1-2; perhaps TRBD1 as D (6 bases). CDR1 and CDR2 from the germline V gene are MGHDK and SYGVNS. CDR3 size: 13 residues. V gave up 6 bases and J gave up 3 bases, with 11 bases separating them. CDR3 bases: TGTGCCAGCAGGAGGACAGATTACTATGGCTACACCTTC. As protein: CASRRTDYYGYTF.

V and J are TRBV12-3 or TRBV12-4 and TRBJ1-2; D gene uncertain. V was shortened by 6 bases and J by 5 bases, with 10 bases between the two germline ends. The CDR3 is 12 residues long. In nucleotides, the CDR3 is TGTGCCAGCAGCTTTCTGGGGTATGGCTACACCTTC. It codes for CASSFLGYGYTF.

V usage is TRBV6-1 and J usage is TRBJ1-6, with 7 bases aligning to TRBD1. Germline-derived CDR1 and CDR2 are MNHNS and SASEGT. This CDR3 has 16 residues. V lost 4 bases and J lost 7; bases outside the gene matches: 10. Here the CDR3 DNA reads TGTGCCAGCAGTGCCCGAGGGGGCGACAGGAATTCACCCCTCCACTTT. It is translated as CASSARGGDRNSPLHF.

The V and J genes are TRBV29-1 and TRBJ2-1; D might be TRBD1 or TRBD2, each matching 6 bases. The germline gives CDR1 SQVTM, CDR2 ANQGSEA. This CDR3 region has 13 residues. The V end lost 5 bases, the J end lost 5 bases, and 13 bases lay between the germline ends. The CDR3 nucleotides are TGCAGCGTTCTTTCGGGGGCCCACAATGAGCAGTTCTTC. It is translated as CSVLSGAHNEQFF.

The gene calls are TRBV14 and TRBJ1-3; D remains unclear. Trimming pared 9 bases from V and 3 bases from J, leaving 12 bases between. The CDR3 runs to 13 residues. Per the germline V gene, CDR1 is SGHDN and CDR2 is FVKESK. The CDR3 loop is CASTWGRGNTIYF. CDR3 bases: TGTGCCAGTACCTGGGGTCGTGGAAACACCATATATTTT. Looking up the rest from reference TRBV14 and TRBJ1-3 gives the full variable domain: EAGVTQFPSHSVIEKGQTVTLRCDPISGHDNLYWYRRVMGKEIKFLLHFVKESKQDESGMPNNRFLAERTGGTYSTLKVQPAELEDSGVYFCASTWGRGNTIYFGEGSWLTVV.

The chain carries TRBV19 and TRBJ1-2; 7 bases align to TRBD1. This CDR3 has 16 residues. With 5 bases clipped from V and 3 bases from J, the junction kept 12 bases outside the gene matches. CDR1 LNHDA and CDR2 SQIVND come from the germline V gene (reference sequence). CDR3 nucleotides: TGTGCCAGTAGTGCGGGACAGCGGAACCAGTACTATGGCTACACCTTC. This sequence encodes CASSAGQRNQYYGYTF.

The chain is built from TRBV3-1 (or the pseudogene TRBV3-2) and TRBJ1-4; D call uncertain. Germline V CDR1 and CDR2: LGHDT, YNNKEL (reference sequence). The CDR3 is 15 amino acids. V was clipped by 0 bases and J by 7 bases, with 12 bases between them. In DNA, the CDR3 is TGTGCCAGCAGCCAAGAGCGGGGTTGGGGTGAAAAACTGTTTTTT. The encoded protein is CASSQERGWGEKLFF.

The chain recombines TRBV7-8 with TRBJ2-1; 8 positions agree with TRBD2. Germline CDR1 reads SGHVS; CDR2 reads FQNEAQ. CDR3 size: 15 residues. J lost 4 bases, V lost 1 base, and 3 bases had no gene match. CDR3 bases: TGTGCCAGCAGCTTAGGGACTAGCATTTACAATGAGCAGTTCTTC. Translated: CASSLGTSIYNEQFF.

The V and J genes are TRBV30 and TRBJ2-2, with D possibly TRBD1 on 6 matching bases. V was trimmed by 2 bases and J by 6 bases, leaving 7 bases between them. The germline V gene encodes CDR1 GTSNPN and CDR2 SVGIG (reference sequence). The CDR3 sequence is 12 residues long. This chain's CDR3 is CAWSTGPGELFF. As DNA, the CDR3 is TGTGCCTGGAGTACAGGGCCCGGGGAGCTGTTTTTT.

Written as DNA, the CDR3 is TGTGCCAGCAGTTTCTTCCTTATGGACACTGAAGCTTTCTTT. It encodes CASSFFLMDTEAFF. V usage is TRBV28 and J usage is TRBJ1-1; D not certain. CDR3 length equals 14 residues. Germline V gene sequence: CDR1 MDHEN, CDR2 SYDVKM. V dropped 3 bases and J dropped 3 bases, with 11 bases sitting between them.

V and J are TRBV5-1 and TRBJ2-1, with D uncertain. Germline V lookup: CDR1 SGHRS, CDR2 YFSETQ. The V end was cut by 4 bases, the J end by 8 bases, with 16 bases between. This CDR3 has 14 residues. CDR3 residues: CASSPFSVADEQFF. Written as DNA, the CDR3 is TGCGCCAGCAGCCCCTTTTCCGTCGCCGATGAGCAGTTCTTC.

DNA of the CDR3: TGTGCCAGCTGGGACCCGAACACTGAAGCTTTCTTT. Protein: CASWDPNTEAFF. V usage is TRBV28 and J usage is TRBJ1-1; D is perhaps TRBD1 (5 bases). Trimming took off 8 bases at V and 1 base at J, with 8 bases between the two ends. Germline CDR1 is MDHEN and CDR2 is SYDVKM. CDR3 length: 12 amino acids.